This T cell receptor beta chain was retrieved from a study of cytomegalovirus exposure and HLA in healthy donors. Whole-study results and caveats: In a later analysis, HLA-associated beta chains showed higher expansion and lower generation probabilities than comparable chains. For TCR beta chains, V- and J-gene trimming was later linked to a missense DCLRE1C variant.

At the time of sampling, donors were nominally healthy, though unrecorded immune exposures were likely. Comment on this clone: Its antigen is unknown.

13 Jbeta primers and 60 Vbeta primers were used for the PCR. Repertoires were generated with immunoSEQ multiplex PCR, while TCRdb's copy carries only in-frame clones and drops some. The table shows about 76,000 clones, with around 79% occurring only once. CDR1 and CDR2 (germline): SGHVS, FNYEAQ. Trimming pared 5 bases from V and 5 bases from J, leaving 9 bases between. The CDR3 covers 12 residues. This TCR was sampled from a man in his thirties or forties in good health and CMV-seronegative. The chain joins TRBV7-6 to TRBJ2-5; D is unresolved. Sequencing was carried out using PBMCs. The CDR3 reads CASSPRRETQYF. Written as DNA, the CDR3 is TGTGCCAGCAGCCCCCGCCGGGAGACCCAGTACTTC.